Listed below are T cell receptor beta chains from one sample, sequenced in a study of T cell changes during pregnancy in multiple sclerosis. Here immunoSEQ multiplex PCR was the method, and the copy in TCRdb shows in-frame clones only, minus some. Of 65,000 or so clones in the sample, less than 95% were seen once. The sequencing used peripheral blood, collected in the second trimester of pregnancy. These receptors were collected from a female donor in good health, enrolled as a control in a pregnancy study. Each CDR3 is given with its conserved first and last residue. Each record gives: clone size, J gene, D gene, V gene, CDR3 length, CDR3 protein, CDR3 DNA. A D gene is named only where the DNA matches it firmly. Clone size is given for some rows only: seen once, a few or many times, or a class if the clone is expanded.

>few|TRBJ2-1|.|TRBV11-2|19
CASSSKGQGGGRSYNEQFF
TGTGCCAGCAGCTCGAAGGGTCAGGGTGGGGGCCGGTCCTACAATGAGCAGTTCTTC
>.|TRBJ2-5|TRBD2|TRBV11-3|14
CASSPWGGGETQYF
TGTGCCAGCAGCCCTTGGGGGGGTGGGGAGACCCAGTACTTC
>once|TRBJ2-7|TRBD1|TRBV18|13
CASSSGQTGEQYF
TGTGCCAGCTCGTCGGGACAGACCGGTGAGCAGTACTTC
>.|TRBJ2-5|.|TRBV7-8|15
CASSSVTDFSETQYF
TGTGCCAGCAGCTCAGTGACGGACTTCTCAGAGACCCAGTACTTC
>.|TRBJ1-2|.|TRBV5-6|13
CASSLRSSLGYTF
TGTGCCAGCAGCTTACGGAGCAGCCTTGGCTACACCTTC
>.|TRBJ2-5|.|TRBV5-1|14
CASSLDTVQETQYF
TGCGCCAGCAGCTTGGATACAGTCCAAGAGACCCAGTACTTC
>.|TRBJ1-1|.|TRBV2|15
CASSIQGNLNTEAFF
TGTGCCAGCAGCATTCAGGGGAACCTCAACACTGAAGCTTTCTTT
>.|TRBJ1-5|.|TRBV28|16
CASSSAPRAGNQPQHF
TGTGCCAGCAGTTCGGCCCCCAGGGCGGGCAATCAGCCCCAGCATTTT
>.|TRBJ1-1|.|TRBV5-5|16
CASSLGVTGWTTEAFF
TGTGCCAGCAGCTTGGGGGTGACAGGCTGGACCACTGAAGCTTTCTTT
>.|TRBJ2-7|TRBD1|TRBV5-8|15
CASTPRGSSSYEQYF
TGTGCCAGCACCCCCAGGGGGTCAAGCTCCTACGAGCAGTACTTC
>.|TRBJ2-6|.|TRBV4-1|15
CASSLTGTGANVLTF
TGCGCCAGCAGCCTAACAGGAACTGGGGCCAACGTCCTGACTTTC
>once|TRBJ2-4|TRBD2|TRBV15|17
CATSREGLAGAKNIQYF
TGTGCCACCAGCAGAGAAGGACTAGCGGGAGCCAAAAACATTCAGTACTTC
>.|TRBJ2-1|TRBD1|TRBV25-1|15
CASTPDRPTYNEQFF
TGTGCCAGCACCCCGGACAGGCCTACCTACAATGAGCAGTTCTTC
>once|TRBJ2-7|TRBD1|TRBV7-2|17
CASSLAKAGTGFYEQYF
TGTGCCAGCAGCTTAGCCAAGGCCGGGACAGGGTTCTACGAGCAGTACTTC
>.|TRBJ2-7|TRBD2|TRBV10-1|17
CASNCLAGAQPTYEQYF
TGCGCCAGCAATTGTCTAGCGGGAGCACAACCTACCTACGAGCAGTACTTC
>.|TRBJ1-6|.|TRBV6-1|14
CASSVEGGNSPLHF
TGTGCCAGCAGTGTGGAGGGTGGGAATTCACCCCTCCACTTT
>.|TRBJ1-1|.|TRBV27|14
CASSLGSGSTEAFF
TGTGCCAGCAGTTTAGGGTCGGGGAGCACTGAAGCTTTCTTT
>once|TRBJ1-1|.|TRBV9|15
CASSVVGSLNTEAFF
TGTGCCAGCAGCGTAGTGGGCAGTTTGAACACTGAAGCTTTCTTT
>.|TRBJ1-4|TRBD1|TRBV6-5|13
CASRETGGGKLFF
TGTGCCAGCAGAGAAACAGGGGGCGGGAAACTGTTTTTT
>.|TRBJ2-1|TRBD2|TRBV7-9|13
CAIQRGPDNEQFF
TGTGCCATCCAGCGGGGGCCAGACAATGAGCAGTTCTTC
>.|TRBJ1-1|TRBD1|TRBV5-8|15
CASSSRQGLNTEAFF
TGTGCCAGCAGCTCCCGACAGGGGCTCAACACTGAAGCTTTCTTT
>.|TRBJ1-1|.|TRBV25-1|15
CASSEWRGYNTEAFF
TGTGCCAGCAGTGAATGGCGGGGCTATAACACTGAAGCTTTCTTT
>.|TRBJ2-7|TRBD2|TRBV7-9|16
CASSSRLAKSSYEQYF
TGTGCCAGCAGCTCTCGACTAGCGAAGAGCTCCTACGAGCAGTACTTC
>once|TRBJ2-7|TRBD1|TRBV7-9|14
CASSSPTGGHEQYF
TGTGCCAGCAGCTCCCCTACAGGGGGCCACGAGCAGTACTTC
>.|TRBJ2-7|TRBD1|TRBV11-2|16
CASSPIRGQGSYEQYF
TGTGCCAGCAGCCCTATCAGGGGGCAAGGGTCGTACGAGCAGTACTTC
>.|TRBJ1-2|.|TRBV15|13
CATSRVGVYGYTF
TGTGCCACCAGCAGAGTGGGAGTATATGGCTACACCTTC
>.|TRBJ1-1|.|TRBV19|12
CASGGGNTEAFF
TGTGCCTCTGGGGGAGGGAACACTGAAGCTTTCTTT
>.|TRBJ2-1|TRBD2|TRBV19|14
CASSAGRALGEQFF
TGTGCCAGTAGTGCGGGGAGGGCCCTCGGTGAGCAGTTCTTC
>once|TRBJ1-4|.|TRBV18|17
CASSPTFIGDSFEKLFF
TGTGCCAGCTCACCAACCTTTATCGGGGACTCGTTTGAAAAACTGTTTTTT
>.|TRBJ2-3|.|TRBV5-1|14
CASSSTTNTDTQYF
TGCGCCAGCAGCTCCACTACCAACACAGATACGCAGTATTTT
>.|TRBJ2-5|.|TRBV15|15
CATSSLRISQETQYF
TGTGCCACCAGCAGCCTCAGGATCTCCCAAGAGACCCAGTACTTC
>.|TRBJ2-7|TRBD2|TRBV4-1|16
CASSSGLAGFPYEQYF
TGCGCCAGCAGCTCAGGACTAGCGGGGTTTCCCTACGAGCAGTACTTC
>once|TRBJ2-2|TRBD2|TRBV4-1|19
CASSPWTSGSFANTGELFF
TGCGCCAGCAGCCCCTGGACTAGCGGGAGTTTCGCGAACACCGGGGAGCTGTTTTTT
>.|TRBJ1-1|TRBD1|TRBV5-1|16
CASSLGQGSWSTEAFF
TGCGCCAGCAGCTTGGGACAGGGGAGTTGGAGCACTGAAGCTTTCTTT
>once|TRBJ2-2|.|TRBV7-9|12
CASSFPGKELFF
TGTGCCAGCAGCTTCCCGGGAAAGGAGCTGTTTTTT
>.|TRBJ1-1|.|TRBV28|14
CASSFPGVNTEAFF
TGTGCCAGCAGTTTTCCAGGGGTGAACACTGAAGCTTTCTTT
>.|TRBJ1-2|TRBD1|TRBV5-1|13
CATRETGNYGYTF
TGCGCCACCAGGGAGACAGGGAACTATGGCTACACCTTC